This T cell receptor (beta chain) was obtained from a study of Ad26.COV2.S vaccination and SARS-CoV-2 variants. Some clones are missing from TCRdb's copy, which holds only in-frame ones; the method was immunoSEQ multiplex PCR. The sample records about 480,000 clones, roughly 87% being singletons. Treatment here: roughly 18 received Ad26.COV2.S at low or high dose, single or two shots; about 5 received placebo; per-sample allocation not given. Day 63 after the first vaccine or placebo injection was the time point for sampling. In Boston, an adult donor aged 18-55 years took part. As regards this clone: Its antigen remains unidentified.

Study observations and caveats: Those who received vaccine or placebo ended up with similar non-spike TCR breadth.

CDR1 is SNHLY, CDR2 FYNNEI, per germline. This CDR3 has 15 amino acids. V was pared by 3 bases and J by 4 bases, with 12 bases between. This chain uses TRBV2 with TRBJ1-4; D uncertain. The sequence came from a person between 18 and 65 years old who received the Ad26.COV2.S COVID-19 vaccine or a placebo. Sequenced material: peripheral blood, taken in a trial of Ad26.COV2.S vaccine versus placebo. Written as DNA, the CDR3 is TGTGCCAGCAGTGATAAGGGAGGAGGTAATGAAAAACTGTTTTTT. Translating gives CASSDKGGGNEKLFF.